These 24 T cell receptor beta chains were sequenced from one sample in a study of vaccination and CD4 T cells after COVID-19. One entry per CDR3 protein results from TCRdb running MiXCR on the PCR reads. The data show roughly 31,000 distinct CDR3 sequences, with 49% seen just once and roughly 5% held by the top ten. The time point: late sampling 161 to 241 days after vaccination in three convalescent patients. Material: CD4+ T cells from blood, obtained about 7 months after SARS-CoV-2 vaccination. Every receptor here comes from a human donor who had recovered from COVID-19.

The V gene is TRBV28, the J gene TRBJ1-1; 9 nucleotides match TRBD1. The CDR3 runs to 17 residues. After removal of 5 bases from V and 3 bases from J, the junction contained 13 bases not matched to a gene. Germline V lookup: CDR1 MDHEN, CDR2 SYDVKM. This chain's CDR3 is CASSRWMGQGGDTEAFF. The DNA for the CDR3 is TGTGCCAGCAGTCGCTGGATGGGACAGGGCGGGGACACTGAAGCTTTCTTT.

V and J are TRBV19 and TRBJ1-5, with D unclear. The germline V and J ends were trimmed by 0 bases and 8 bases, with 8 bases remaining between them. The germline V gene encodes CDR1 LNHDA and CDR2 SQIVND (reference sequence). The CDR3 has 13 residues. The CDR3 bases are TGTGCCAGTAGTATAGACGGGGAGAAGCCCCAGCATTTT. Translation: CASSIDGEKPQHF. The full variable domain, in which reference TRBV19 and TRBJ1-5 provide the parts outside the CDR3, is DGGITQSPKYLFRKEGQNVTLSCEQNLNHDAMYWYRQDPGQGLRLIYYSQIVNDFQKGDIAEGYSVSREKKESFPLTVTSAQKNPTAFYLCASSIDGEKPQHFGDGTRLSIL.

This clonotype was seen once. The J gene is TRBJ2-7, the V gene TRBV28; perhaps TRBD2 as D (5 bases). The germline V gene has CDR1 MDHEN and CDR2 SYDVKM. Trimming removed 7 bases at V and 2 bases at J, with 15 bases between. The CDR3 totals 14 residues. CDR3 sequence reads: CASNGGLGTYEQYF. The CDR3 DNA sequence: TGTGCCAGCAATGGCGGGTTGGGGACCTACGAGCAGTACTTC. Filled out from reference TRBV28 and TRBJ2-7, the complete variable domain reads DVKVTQSSRYLVKRTGEKVFLECVQDMDHENMFWYRQDPGLGLRLIYFSYDVKMKEKGDIPEGYSVSREKKERFSLILESASTNQTSMYLCASNGGLGTYEQYFGPGTRLTVT.

The gene calls are TRBV19 and TRBJ2-5, with 9 bases aligning to TRBD1. CDR3 length: 16 residues. Trimming cost V 4 bases and J 3 bases; bases outside gene matches: 9. Germline V gives CDR1 LNHDA, CDR2 SQIVND (reference sequence). The CDR3, as DNA: TGTGCCAGTAGTACCCGAACAGGGGGCTCGAAAGAGACCCAGTACTTC. Translation gives CASSTRTGGSKETQYF.

The CDR3 sequence is CASSEFGTSGSDEQFF. CDR3 bases: TGTGCCAGCAGTGAATTCGGGACTAGCGGGAGTGATGAGCAGTTCTTC. V usage is TRBV6-1 and J usage is TRBJ2-1, with 14 bases identical to TRBD2. The V gene end was trimmed by 2 bases and the J gene end by 8 bases; junction bases not matched to a gene: 5. This CDR3 is 16 amino acids long. Germline V CDR1 and CDR2: MNHNS, SASEGT.

The chain joins TRBV20-1 to TRBJ1-5, with 11 bases fitting TRBD1. The length of the CDR3 is 14 residues. V dropped 3 bases and J dropped 6; count of bases not matched to a gene: 4. Germline assignment: CDR1 DFQATT and CDR2 SNEGSKA (reference sequence). As DNA, the CDR3 is TGCAGTGCTAGCTTCGGGACAGGGGGTCAGCCCCAGCATTTT. It codes for CSASFGTGGQPQHF.

The chain is built from TRBV12-3 or TRBV12-4 and TRBJ1-1; no reliable D call. Trimming stripped 5 bases from V and 5 bases from J, with 12 bases between. This CDR3 spans 13 amino acids. Here the CDR3 reads CASSLTSGTEAFF. CDR3 coding DNA: TGTGCCAGCAGTCTTACGAGCGGAACTGAAGCTTTCTTT.

This clonotype occurred a few times. The chain recombines TRBV7-2 with TRBJ2-5; 9 bases are shared with TRBD2. The germline V gene encodes CDR1 SGHTA and CDR2 FQGNSA. CDR3 length equals 13 residues. The J segment lost 4 bases and the V segment lost 3 bases, leaving 0 bases of the junction unmatched. CDR3 amino acids: CASSFSGGETQYF. In DNA form, the CDR3 reads TGTGCCAGCAGCTTTAGCGGGGGAGAGACCCAGTACTTC. The whole variable domain, remainder taken from reference TRBV7-2 and TRBJ2-5, is GAGVSQSPSNKVTEKGKDVELRCDPISGHTALYWYRQSLGQGLEFLIYFQGNSAPDKSGLPSDRFSAERTGGSVSTLTIQRTQQEDSAVYLCASSFSGGETQYFGPGTRLLVL.

The chain employs TRBV28 and TRBJ2-5; 11 bases match TRBD1. V shed 6 bases and J 2 bases; nucleotides not matched to a gene: 5. The CDR3 runs to 15 residues. The V gene's germline CDR1 is MDHEN and CDR2 SYDVKM. The CDR3 bases are TGTGCCAGCAGGCGCCGGGACAGGGGGCAAGAGACCCAGTACTTC. This gives the protein CASRRRDRGQETQYF. Complete variable domain (other parts from reference TRBV28 and TRBJ2-5): DVKVTQSSRYLVKRTGEKVFLECVQDMDHENMFWYRQDPGLGLRLIYFSYDVKMKEKGDIPEGYSVSREKKERFSLILESASTNQTSMYLCASRRRDRGQETQYFGPGTRLLVL.

This clonotype was recorded a few times. The V and J genes are TRBV6-5 and TRBJ1-6; TRBD1 might be the D (5 bases). Deletions cut 2 bases from V and 10 bases from J, with 9 bases between. This CDR3 contains 13 residues. Germline lookup yields CDR1 MNHEY and CDR2 SVGAGI. The CDR3 loop reads CASSYLRGSPLHF. CDR3 DNA sequence: TGTGCCAGCAGTTACCTCCGGGGGTCACCCCTCCACTTT.

This chain links TRBV20-1 with TRBJ1-1; D gene unclear. Germline V CDR1 and CDR2: DFQATT, SNEGSKA (reference sequence). This CDR3 has 15 amino acids. Trimming shortened V by 1 base and J by 5 bases, and 17 bases separated the two germline ends. The CDR3 region has the DNA TGCAGTGCTAGAGCTCATTCGGCCACCAATACTGAAGCTTTCTTT. Protein: CSARAHSATNTEAFF.

This clonotype was seen a handful of times. The rearrangement uses TRBV7-2 and TRBJ2-7; 8 nucleotides agree with TRBD1. CDR1 SGHTA and CDR2 FQGNSA come from the germline V gene. The CDR3 contains 14 residues. V shed 5 bases and J 4 bases; nucleotides not matched to a gene: 7. For the CDR3, the DNA is TGTGCCAGCAGCCCGGACAGGGCGGGGTACGAGCAGTACTTC. Translating gives CASSPDRAGYEQYF.

The chain carries TRBV19 and TRBJ2-5, with D tentatively TRBD2 (6 bases). Between the trimmed V and J ends, which lost 4 bases and 7 bases, there was a span of 13 bases. Germline V gives CDR1 LNHDA, CDR2 SQIVND (reference sequence). This CDR3 has 13 amino acids. The CDR3 coding sequence is TGTGCCAGTAGTACCGGATTGGGGGGGACCCAGTACTTC. It is translated as CASSTGLGGTQYF. Full variable domain (rest looked up from reference TRBV19 and TRBJ2-5): DGGITQSPKYLFRKEGQNVTLSCEQNLNHDAMYWYRQDPGQGLRLIYYSQIVNDFQKGDIAEGYSVSREKKESFPLTVTSAQKNPTAFYLCASSTGLGGTQYFGPGTRLLVL.

Only a few counts were recorded for this clonotype. The chain combines TRBV19 with TRBJ2-7, with 11 bases matching TRBD2. V lost 1 base, J lost 1 base, and 9 bases stayed unmatched. Germline V CDR1 and CDR2: LNHDA, SQIVND (reference sequence). CDR3 length equals 18 residues. The CDR3: CASSIAPPGLAASYEQYF. DNA of the CDR3: TGTGCCAGTAGTATAGCCCCCCCGGGACTAGCGGCATCCTACGAGCAGTACTTC.

In DNA, the CDR3 is TGTGCCTGCAACCGGGACGCCAATCAGCCCCAGCATTTT. It translates to CACNRDANQPQHF. The rearrangement links TRBV2 to TRBJ1-5; D may be TRBD1 (5 bases). Trimming shortened V by 11 bases and J by 3 bases, and 14 bases separated the two germline ends. Germline CDR1 and CDR2: SNHLY and FYNNEI. CDR3 length: 13 residues.

This clonotype was recorded only once. V and J are TRBV2 and TRBJ1-2, with D possibly being TRBD1 (5 bases). Trimming shortened V by 2 bases and J by 2 bases, and 9 bases separated the two germline ends. The CDR3 consists of 14 residues. Germline CDR1 SNHLY, CDR2 FYNNEI. CDR3: CASSELGENYGYTF. The CDR3 bases are TGTGCCAGCAGTGAATTAGGGGAGAACTATGGCTACACCTTC. The whole variable domain, filled in from reference TRBV2 and TRBJ1-2, reads EPEVTQTPSHQVTQMGQEVILRCVPISNHLYFYWYRQILGQKVEFLVSFYNNEISEKSEIFDDQFSVERPDGSNFTLKIRSTKLEDSAMYFCASSELGENYGYTFGSGTRLTVV.

By its share, this clonotype is medium-sized. The rearrangement uses TRBV20-1 and TRBJ2-5; 8 positions agree with TRBD1. Losses at the gene ends were 3 bases for V and 5 bases for J; bases not matched to a gene: 8. This CDR3 is 14 amino acids long. Germline lookup yields CDR1 DFQATT and CDR2 SNEGSKA (reference sequence). The CDR3 nucleotides are TGCAGTGCTAGGACAGGGGATCAGAGGGAGACCCAGTACTTC. It yields the protein CSARTGDQRETQYF.

In this sample, this clonotype turned up once. The chain recombines TRBV28 with TRBJ2-5; D remains unclear. The germline V gene encodes CDR1 MDHEN and CDR2 SYDVKM. The CDR3 contains 13 residues. Trimming cost V 7 bases and J 1 base, with 10 bases left between them. CDR3 nucleotides: TGTGCCAGCACCTTACAAGCCCAAGAGACCCAGTACTTC. As protein: CASTLQAQETQYF.

The chain employs TRBV4-1 and TRBJ2-1; either TRBD1 or TRBD2 may fit D (6 bases each). Germline V gene sequence: CDR1 MGHRA, CDR2 YSYEKL. Trimming left V 4 bases short and J 8 bases short, with 21 bases between. This CDR3 spans 16 amino acids. The CDR3 region has the DNA TGCGCCAGCAGCCCCTTCGGGGGCCCGAAGGCCTATGAGCAGTTCTTC. This codes for CASSPFGGPKAYEQFF.

The chain couples TRBV27 to TRBJ1-3; D unclear. From germline, CDR1 is MNHEY and CDR2 SMNVEV (reference sequence). This CDR3 is built from 13 residues. With 7 bases removed from V and 0 bases from J, the gap between germline ends came to 7 bases. DNA for the CDR3: TGTGCCAGCATACCGAACTCTGGAAACACCATATATTTT. This encodes CASIPNSGNTIYF.

This chain connects TRBV6-5 to TRBJ2-1; D unresolved. The germline gives CDR1 MNHEY, CDR2 SVGAGI. There are 15 residues in the CDR3. V was cut by 4 bases and J by 2 bases, with 12 bases left in between. CDR3 region: CASSFDSTPYNEQFF. The CDR3 DNA sequence: TGTGCCAGCAGTTTCGACTCCACCCCCTACAATGAGCAGTTCTTC.

The V gene is TRBV21-1, the J gene TRBJ1-1; the table's D call, TRBD1, was not checked against the DNA. TRBV21-1 is annotated as a pseudogene. The CDR3 consists of 15 residues. The CDR3 coding sequence is TGTGCCAGCAGCAGGGAAAGGCGCACCCACTTGCGATCTTTCTTT. It yields the protein CASSRERRTHLRSFF.

This clonotype has just one count. The chain links TRBV25-1 to TRBJ1-2; no clear D. Germline-derived CDR1 and CDR2 are MGHDK and SYGVNS. The CDR3 has 13 residues. Trimming left V 9 bases short and J 4 bases short, with 15 bases between. This CDR3 is CASNNGVVYGYTF. CDR3 DNA sequence: TGTGCCAGTAACAATGGGGTGGTCTATGGCTACACCTTC.

The chain is built from TRBV20-1 and TRBJ2-1; D may be TRBD1 (5 bases). V lost 7 bases, J lost 6 bases, and 16 bases lay in between. CDR1 is DFQATT, CDR2 SNEGSKA, per germline (reference sequence). CDR3 size: 13 residues. CDR3 coding DNA: TGCAGTGGATTAGGGGTAGAAAGCAATGAGCAGTTCTTC. Protein: CSGLGVESNEQFF.